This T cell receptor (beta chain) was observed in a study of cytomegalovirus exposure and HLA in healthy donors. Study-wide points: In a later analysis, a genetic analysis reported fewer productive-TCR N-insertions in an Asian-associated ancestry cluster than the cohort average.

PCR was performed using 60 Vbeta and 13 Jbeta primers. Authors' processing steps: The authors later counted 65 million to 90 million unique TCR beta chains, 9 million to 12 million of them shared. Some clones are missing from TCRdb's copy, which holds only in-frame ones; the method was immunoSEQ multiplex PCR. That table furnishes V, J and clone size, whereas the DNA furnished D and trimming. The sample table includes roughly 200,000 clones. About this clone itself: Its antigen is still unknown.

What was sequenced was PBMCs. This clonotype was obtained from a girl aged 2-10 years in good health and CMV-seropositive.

This CDR3 is CAISTYRAKPYEQYF. The CDR3 nucleotides are TGTGCCATCAGTACGTACAGGGCTAAACCCTACGAGCAGTACTTC. The V and J genes are TRBV10-3 and TRBJ2-7; a possible D gene is TRBD1 (6 bases). The CDR3 extends over 15 amino acids. The V end was cut by 5 bases, the J end by 2 bases, with 16 bases between. Germline CDR1 is ENHRY and CDR2 is SYGVKD.